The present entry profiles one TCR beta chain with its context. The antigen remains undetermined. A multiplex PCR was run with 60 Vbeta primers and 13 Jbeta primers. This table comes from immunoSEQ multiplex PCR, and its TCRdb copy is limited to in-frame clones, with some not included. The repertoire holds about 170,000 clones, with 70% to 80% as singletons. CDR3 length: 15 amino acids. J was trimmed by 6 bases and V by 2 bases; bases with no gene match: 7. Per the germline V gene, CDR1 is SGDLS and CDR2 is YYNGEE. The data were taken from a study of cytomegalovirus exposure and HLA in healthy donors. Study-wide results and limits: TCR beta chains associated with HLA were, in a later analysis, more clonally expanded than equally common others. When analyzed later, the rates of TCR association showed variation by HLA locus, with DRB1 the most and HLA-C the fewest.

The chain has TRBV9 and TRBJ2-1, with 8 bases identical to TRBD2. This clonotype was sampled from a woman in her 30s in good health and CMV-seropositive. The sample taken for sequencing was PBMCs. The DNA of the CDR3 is TGTGCCAGCAGCGTTAGGACGGGGGGGAGCAATGAGCAGTTCTTC. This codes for CASSVRTGGSNEQFF.